This record concerns one T cell receptor beta chain sequence. A much bigger clone sits one base away, suggesting this may be a read error. Noted time point: newly diagnosed GD, antithyroid drugs for less than 3 months. The authors made the TCR library using RNA they extracted from PBMCs. The data derive from a study of regulatory T cells in long-lasting Graves disease. TCR beta libraries were built with iRepertoire HTBI primers and Arm-PCR of CDR3 regions. TCRdb recomputed calls from the multiplex PCR reads with MiXCR, one row per CDR3 protein. The top ten clones hold around 23% of a sample with about 420,000 distinct CDR3 sequences, 16% of them seen once. This sample also appeared in a second study, on T cells in Graves' hyperthyroidism and ophthalmopathy.

This clonotype was obtained from a woman aged 18-30 years with Graves disease. This specimen was peripheral blood mononuclear cells (PBMCs), taken at new diagnosis, from a patient treated with antithyroid drugs.

The CDR3 region is CASSDGTSGAYEQDF. The CDR3 DNA is TGTGCCAGCTCAGATGGGACTAGCGGGGCCTACGAGCAGGACTTC. This sequence joins TRBV18 and TRBJ2-5; the match to TRBD2 covers 13 bases. The germline V gene encodes CDR1 KGHSH and CDR2 LQKENI. This CDR3 comprises 15 residues.